This is a list of T cell receptor beta chains from one sample in a study of blood T cell repertoires in COVID-19. Libraries were prepared by immunoSEQ multiplex PCR; TCRdb keeps only in-frame clonotypes and omits some of them. The table includes hundreds of thousands of clones, more than 75% detected once. The material sequenced was peripheral blood. Receptors were obtained from a man aged 35 to 55 with acute or convalescent COVID-19. Each CDR3 is given with its conserved first and last residue. Fields, in order: clone size, J gene, D gene, V gene, CDR3 DNA, CDR3 protein. The D gene is left open where the match is weak. Not all rows give a size; the values are once, few, many and, for expanded clones, a class.

>-|TRBJ2-2|TRBD2|TRBV7-6
TGTGCCAGCAGCCCATGGAGCGGGGGGAACACCGGGGAGCTGTTTTTT
CASSPWSGGNTGELFF
>-|TRBJ1-6|TRBD1|TRBV7-9
TGTGCCAGCAGCCTTGGACAGGGGAGTTCACCCCTCCACTTT
CASSLGQGSSPLHF
>-|TRBJ1-2|TRBD1|TRBV19
TGTGCCAGTAACGCGGGACAGCAATATGGCTACACCTTC
CASNAGQQYGYTF
>-|TRBJ1-4|-|TRBV3-1/TRBV3-2
TGTGCCAGCAGCCATGATCACCGACAGGTCGCGGGCGAAAAACTGTTTTTT
CASSHDHRQVAGEKLFF
>once|TRBJ2-7|TRBD2|TRBV5-1
TGCGCCAGCAGCTGGGTTAGCGGGAGCTCCTACGAGCAGTACTTC
CASSWVSGSSYEQYF
>few|TRBJ1-1|-|TRBV5-1
TGCGCCAGCAGTACACAGGGCGGGAACACTGAAGCTTTCTTT
CASSTQGGNTEAFF
>-|TRBJ2-1|-|TRBV6-6
TGTGCCATCGCAGGGCCCCCTAACTACAATGAGCAGTTCTTC
CAIAGPPNYNEQFF
>-|TRBJ1-1|TRBD1|TRBV5-1
TGCGCCAGCAGCTCGTCCGGGACAGTTGACACTGAAGCTTTCTTT
CASSSSGTVDTEAFF
>-|TRBJ2-7|-|TRBV7-9
TGTGCCAGCAGCTTAGATCTTCTCGACGAGCAGTACTTC
CASSLDLLDEQYF
>-|TRBJ1-3|TRBD1|TRBV25-1
TGTGCCAGCAGTGACCCCGGACAGGGGAGCTCTGGAAACACCATATATTTT
CASSDPGQGSSGNTIYF
>few|TRBJ1-2|TRBD1|TRBV2
TGTGCCAGCAGTGGCCGACAGGGATACTATGGCTACACCTTC
CASSGRQGYYGYTF
>few|TRBJ1-4|-|TRBV16
TGTGCCAGCAGCCAAATCGGGGACACATCGGAATTACGGTTTTTT
CASSQIGDTSELRFF
>-|TRBJ1-6|TRBD1|TRBV15
TGTGCCACCAGCAGTACCTACGGGACAGGGAATTCACCCCTCCACTTT
CATSSTYGTGNSPLHF
>-|TRBJ1-1|TRBD1|TRBV7-8
TGTGCCAGCAGCTTCACAGGGGACAATCTACAATGGAACACTGAAGCTTTCTTT
CASSFTGDNLQWNTEAFF
>-|TRBJ2-7|-|TRBV6-5
TGTGCCAGCAGTTACGGCCCAAGGACAGAGTCCTACGAGCAGTACTTC
CASSYGPRTESYEQYF
>-|TRBJ1-6|-|TRBV14
TGTGCCAGCAGCCAGGCTCATAATTCACCCCTCCACTTT
CASSQAHNSPLHF
>few|TRBJ2-7|-|TRBV11-2
TGTGCCAGCAGCTTCGACCGGAGCTCCTACGAGCAGTACTTC
CASSFDRSSYEQYF
>-|TRBJ2-7|-|TRBV2
TGTGCCAGCAGTGAAGCGCTAGCAGCCTTAACCTACGAGCAGTACTTC
CASSEALAALTYEQYF
>-|TRBJ2-1|TRBD2|TRBV5-4
TGTGCCAGCAGCTCGGGGGGGCCAGGTTACAATGAGCAGTTCTTC
CASSSGGPGYNEQFF
>-|TRBJ2-7|TRBD1|TRBV18
TGTGCCAGCTCACCAACCCAGGGGGTGGGCTCCGCCGAGCAGTACTTC
CASSPTQGVGSAEQYF
>-|TRBJ1-6|-|TRBV6-1
TGTGCCAGCAGTGAATTTGGGGGCGGATCCCTCCACTTT
CASSEFGGGSLHF
>few|TRBJ1-2|-|TRBV28
TGTGCCAGCAGTCCGCCGCACACAGGGTTTGGGACTAACTATGGCTACACCTTC
CASSPPHTGFGTNYGYTF
>-|TRBJ2-3|-|TRBV5-1
TGCGCCAGCAGCTTTGGAGGGACAGGCACAGATACGCAGTATTTT
CASSFGGTGTDTQYF
>-|TRBJ2-2|TRBD2|TRBV5-1
TGCGCCAGCAGCTTGGAGGTGTTTAGCGGGGGCCAGAACACCGGGGAGCTGTTTTTT
CASSLEVFSGGQNTGELFF
>-|TRBJ1-1|-|TRBV7-3
TGTGCCAGCAGCCGCTTGACCGGGAATGAAGCTTTCTTT
CASSRLTGNEAFF
>-|TRBJ2-2|TRBD1|TRBV5-1
TGCGCCAGCAGAAGGACGACAGGGGACACCGGGGAGCTGTTTTTT
CASRRTTGDTGELFF
>few|TRBJ1-5|-|TRBV2
TGTGCCAGCAGTTCCGGGGACAACCAGCCCCAGCATTTT
CASSSGDNQPQHF
>-|TRBJ1-5|TRBD1|TRBV5-1
TGCGCCAGCAGCTTGGAAGCAGGGGGAAATCAGCCCCAGCATTTT
CASSLEAGGNQPQHF
>-|TRBJ1-1|-|TRBV11-2
TGTGCCAGCAGCGCTAAAACAGGGACTGAAGCTTTCTTT
CASSAKTGTEAFF